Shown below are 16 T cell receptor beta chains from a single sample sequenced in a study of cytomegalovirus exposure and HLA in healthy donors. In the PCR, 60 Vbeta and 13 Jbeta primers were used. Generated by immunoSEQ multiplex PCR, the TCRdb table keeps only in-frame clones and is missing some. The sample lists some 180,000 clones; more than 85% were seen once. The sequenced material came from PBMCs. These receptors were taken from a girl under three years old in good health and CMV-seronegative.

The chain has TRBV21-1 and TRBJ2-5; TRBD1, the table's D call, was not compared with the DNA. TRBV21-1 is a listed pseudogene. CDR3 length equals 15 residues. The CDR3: CASSPPQGMQETQYF. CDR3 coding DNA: TGTGCCAGCAGCCCTCCACAGGGGATGCAAGAGACCCAGTACTTC.

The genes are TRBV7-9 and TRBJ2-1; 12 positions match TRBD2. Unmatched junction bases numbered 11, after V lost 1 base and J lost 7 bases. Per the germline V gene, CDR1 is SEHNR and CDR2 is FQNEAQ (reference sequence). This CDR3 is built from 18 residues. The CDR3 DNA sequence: TGTGCCAGCAGCTTAGGACCGACTAGCGGGAGAAGTGTGAATGAGCAGTTCTTC. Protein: CASSLGPTSGRSVNEQFF.

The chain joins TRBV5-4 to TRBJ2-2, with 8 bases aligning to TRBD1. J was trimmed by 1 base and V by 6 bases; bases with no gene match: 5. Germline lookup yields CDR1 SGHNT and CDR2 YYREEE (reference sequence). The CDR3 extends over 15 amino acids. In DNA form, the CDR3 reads TGTGCCAGCATACCCGGGACAGGGAACACCGGGGAGCTGTTTTTT. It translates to CASIPGTGNTGELFF.

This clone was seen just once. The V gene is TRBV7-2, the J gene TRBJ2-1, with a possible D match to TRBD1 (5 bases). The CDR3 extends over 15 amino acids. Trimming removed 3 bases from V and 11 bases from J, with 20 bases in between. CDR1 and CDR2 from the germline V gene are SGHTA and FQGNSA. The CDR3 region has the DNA TGTGCCAGCAGCTTCGTACTCATTTCCGGACAAAAGCAGTTCTTC. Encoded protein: CASSFVLISGQKQFF.

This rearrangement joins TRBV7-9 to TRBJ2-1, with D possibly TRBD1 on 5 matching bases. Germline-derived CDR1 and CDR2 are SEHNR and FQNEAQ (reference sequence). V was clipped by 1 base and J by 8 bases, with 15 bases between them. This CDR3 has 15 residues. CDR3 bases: TGTGCCAGCAGCTTAGTCCCGGACACAAGGGATGAGCAGTTCTTC. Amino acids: CASSLVPDTRDEQFF.

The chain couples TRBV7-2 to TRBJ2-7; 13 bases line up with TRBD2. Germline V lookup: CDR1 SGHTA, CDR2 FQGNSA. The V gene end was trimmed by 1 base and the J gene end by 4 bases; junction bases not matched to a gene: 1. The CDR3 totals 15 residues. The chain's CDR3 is CASSLGTSGSYEQYF. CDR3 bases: TGTGCCAGCAGCTTAGGGACTAGCGGGAGTTACGAGCAGTACTTC.

The CDR3 reads CAGGYMALNEQFF. The CDR3 coding sequence is TGTGCCGGGGGGTATATGGCACTTAATGAGCAGTTCTTC. This chain links TRBV30 with TRBJ2-1, with a weak D call TRBD2 (6 bases). The germline V and J ends were trimmed by 8 bases and 7 bases, with 18 bases remaining between them. The CDR3 spans 13 residues. The germline CDR1 and CDR2 sequences are GTSNPN and SVGIG (reference sequence).

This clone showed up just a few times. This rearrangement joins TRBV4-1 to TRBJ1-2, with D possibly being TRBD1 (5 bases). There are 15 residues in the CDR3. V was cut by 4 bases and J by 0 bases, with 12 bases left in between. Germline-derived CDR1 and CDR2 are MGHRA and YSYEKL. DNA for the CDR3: TGCGCCAGCAGCCCAAATTCACAGGCTAACTATGGCTACACCTTC. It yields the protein CASSPNSQANYGYTF.

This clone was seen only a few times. CDR3 in amino acids: CAWEPGTGYNEQFF. The CDR3 bases are TGTGCCTGGGAACCCGGGACAGGATACAATGAGCAGTTCTTC. The chain employs TRBV30 and TRBJ2-1, with TRBD1 identical over 8 bases. Germline V CDR1 and CDR2: GTSNPN, SVGIG (reference sequence). This CDR3 has 14 residues. V lost 5 bases to trimming and J lost 4 bases; unmatched junction nucleotides: 7.

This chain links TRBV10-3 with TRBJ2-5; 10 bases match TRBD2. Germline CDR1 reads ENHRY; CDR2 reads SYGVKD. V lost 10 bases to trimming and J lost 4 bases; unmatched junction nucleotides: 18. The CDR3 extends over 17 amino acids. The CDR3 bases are TGTGCCACTCGGGGTGGTGGAGCGGGGGGGCCCCCAGAGACCCAGTACTTC. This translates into CATRGGGAGGPPETQYF.

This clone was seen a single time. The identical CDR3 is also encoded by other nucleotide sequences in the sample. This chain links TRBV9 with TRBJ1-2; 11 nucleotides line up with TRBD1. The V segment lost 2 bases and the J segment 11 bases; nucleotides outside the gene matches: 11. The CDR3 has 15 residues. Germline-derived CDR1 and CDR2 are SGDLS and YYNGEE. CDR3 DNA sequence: TGTGCCAGCAGCGTTAGGACAGGGGGCGCGAGTGGTTACACCTTC. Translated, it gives CASSVRTGGASGYTF.

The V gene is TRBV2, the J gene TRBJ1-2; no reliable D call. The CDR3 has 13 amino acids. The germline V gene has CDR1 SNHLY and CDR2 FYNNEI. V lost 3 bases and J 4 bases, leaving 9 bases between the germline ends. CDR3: CASSDQTFYGYTF. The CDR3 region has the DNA TGTGCCAGCAGTGATCAGACTTTCTATGGCTACACCTTC. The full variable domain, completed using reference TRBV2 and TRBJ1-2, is EPEVTQTPSHQVTQMGQEVILRCVPISNHLYFYWYRQILGQKVEFLVSFYNNEISEKSEIFDDQFSVERPDGSNFTLKIRSTKLEDSAMYFCASSDQTFYGYTFGSGTRLTVV.

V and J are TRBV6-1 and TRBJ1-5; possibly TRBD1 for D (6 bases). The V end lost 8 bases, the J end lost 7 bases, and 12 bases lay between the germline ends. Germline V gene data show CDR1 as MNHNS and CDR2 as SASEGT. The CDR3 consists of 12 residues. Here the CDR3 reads CASRTDRQPQHF. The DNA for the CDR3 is TGTGCCAGCCGGACAGATCGGCAGCCCCAGCATTTT.

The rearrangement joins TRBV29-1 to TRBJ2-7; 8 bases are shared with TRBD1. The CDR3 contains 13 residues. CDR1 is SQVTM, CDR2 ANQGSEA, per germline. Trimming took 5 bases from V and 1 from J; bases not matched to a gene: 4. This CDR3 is CSVRQGPSYEQYF. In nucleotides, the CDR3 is TGCAGCGTTCGACAGGGGCCGTCCTACGAGCAGTACTTC.

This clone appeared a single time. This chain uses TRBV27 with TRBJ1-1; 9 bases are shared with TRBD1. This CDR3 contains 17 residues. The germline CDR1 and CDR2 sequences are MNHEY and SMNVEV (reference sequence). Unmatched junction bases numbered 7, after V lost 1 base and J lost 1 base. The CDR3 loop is CASSLYQNRGQNTEAFF. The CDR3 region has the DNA TGTGCCAGCAGTTTATATCAAAACAGGGGGCAGAACACTGAAGCTTTCTTT.

As DNA, the CDR3 is TGTGCCAGTAGTACACAGGGGAATCAGCCCCAGCATTTT. Its translation: CASSTQGNQPQHF. The J gene is TRBJ1-5, the V gene TRBV19; 7 bases are a match to TRBD1. Germline V gives CDR1 LNHDA, CDR2 SQIVND (reference sequence). Unmatched junction bases numbered 1, after V lost 4 bases and J lost 4 bases. CDR3 length equals 13 residues.